A selection of T cell receptor beta chains follows, all from one sample in a study of cytomegalovirus exposure and HLA in healthy donors. TCRdb's copy holds only in-frame clones and misses some; the assay was immunoSEQ multiplex PCR. The sample lists roughly 63,000 clones, more than 70% occurring once. The source material was PBMCs. The receptors originated from a man aged 50-60 years in good health and CMV-seropositive. Each CDR3 is given with its conserved first and last residue. A D gene is named only where the DNA matches it firmly. Clone size, where shown, is once, few, many, or a class for clones that have expanded.

v_gene	d_gene	abundance	j_gene	CDR3nt	CDR3aa
TRBV30	.	few	TRBJ1-6	TGTGCCTGGAACGGGGGGATCAATTCACCCCTCCACTTT	CAWNGGINSPLHF
TRBV29-1	TRBD2	few	TRBJ2-3	TGCAGCGTTGGGGGGGGACCTAACACAGATACGCAGTATTTT	CSVGGGPNTDTQYF
TRBV29-1	TRBD2	.	TRBJ2-7	TGCAGCGTTGGGGAGGGCGAGGTGCAGTACTTC	CSVGEGEVQYF
TRBV28	.	.	TRBJ1-2	TGTGCCAGCAGTTCCCCTGGGCATATCGGCGGCTACACCTTC	CASSSPGHIGGYTF
TRBV15	.	few	TRBJ1-4	TGTGCCACCAGCAGAGAGGGGAGGGAAAAACTGTTTTTT	CATSREGREKLFF
TRBV18	.	.	TRBJ1-4	TGTGCCAGCTCACCCGGGGTTATCATCCCGAAAAAACTGTTTTTT	CASSPGVIIPKKLFF
TRBV6-7	.	.	TRBJ2-2	TGTGCCACCCGGGACTTCAACACCGGGGAGCTGTTTTTT	CATRDFNTGELFF
TRBV9	.	.	TRBJ1-4	TGTGCCAGCTCCTCCACTCTCAACTTGACAGCCCATAATGAAAAACTGTTTTTT	CASSSTLNLTAHNEKLFF
TRBV18	TRBD2	.	TRBJ2-5	TGTGCCAGCTCACCGAGAAAGTCCGGACTAGCCCAAGAGACCCAGTACTTC	CASSPRKSGLAQETQYF
TRBV2	TRBD1	.	TRBJ1-6	TGTGCCAGCAGTGAAGTCTCCGTGGGTCTTTGGACAGGGGACCATTCACCCCTCCACTTT	CASSEVSVGLWTGDHSPLHF
TRBV27	TRBD1	.	TRBJ2-1	TGTGCCAGCAGTCCGATGACGGACAGGGGTACCTACAATGAGCAGTTCTTC	CASSPMTDRGTYNEQFF
TRBV10-1	TRBD1	.	TRBJ1-1	TGCGCCAGCAACGCTGACAGGGGACGACCTGAAGCTTTCTTT	CASNADRGRPEAFF
TRBV6-5	.	.	TRBJ2-3	TGTGCCAGCACCGAAGGGAGGCCCACAGATACGCAGTATTTT	CASTEGRPTDTQYF
TRBV4-3	TRBD1	few	TRBJ1-1	TGCGCCAGCAGCCAAACACAGGGGGCTTTGAACACTGAAGCTTTCTTT	CASSQTQGALNTEAFF
TRBV19	.	.	TRBJ2-2	TGTGCCAGTATTAATCAAGGGGTTGACACCGGGGAGCTGTTTTTT	CASINQGVDTGELFF
TRBV20-1	.	.	TRBJ1-2	TGCAGTGCTCCGGACAGCTATGGCTACACCTTC	CSAPDSYGYTF
TRBV6-5	TRBD1	once	TRBJ1-2	TGTGCCAGCAGTACAGGGGGTGGGTCGGGTGGCTACACCTTC	CASSTGGGSGGYTF
TRBV5-4	TRBD2	.	TRBJ2-2	TGTGCCAGCAGCGTAGGACTAGCGGGGATCGCGAACACCGGGGAGCTGTTTTTT	CASSVGLAGIANTGELFF
TRBV27	TRBD2	.	TRBJ2-7	TGTGCCAGCAGTTACGGGAGGGCGGGGGAGAAGCAGTACTTC	CASSYGRAGEKQYF
TRBV11-2	.	.	TRBJ2-7	TGTGCCAGCAGCTTAGCCCCCCCAGGGCGCGGCGAGCAGTACTTC	CASSLAPPGRGEQYF
TRBV7-9	.	.	TRBJ2-7	TGTGCCAGCAGCTCACAATACGAGCAGTACTTC	CASSSQYEQYF
TRBV10-2	.	.	TRBJ1-4	TGCGCCAGCAGTGAGCAGTTCATCACCGAAAAACTGTTTTTT	CASSEQFITEKLFF
TRBV14	.	.	TRBJ2-1	TGTGCCAGCAGCCTTAGCGGTTTCAATGAGCAGTTCTTC	CASSLSGFNEQFF
TRBV5-5	.	.	TRBJ2-5	TGTGCCAGCAGCTTAGGAGGGGCGGAGACCCAGTACTTC	CASSLGGAETQYF
TRBV28	TRBD1	.	TRBJ2-7	TGTGCCAGCAGTTTTAGAGGGGGCATTTACGAGCAGTACTTC	CASSFRGGIYEQYF
TRBV6-6	TRBD1	few	TRBJ1-5	TGTGCCAGCAGTTACGACGGACAGGGCAATCAGCCCCAGCATTTT	CASSYDGQGNQPQHF
TRBV9	TRBD2	few	TRBJ2-3	TGTGCCAGCAGCGAGGAAGGGACTAGCGGGGCTAGCACAGATACGCAGTATTTT	CASSEEGTSGASTDTQYF
TRBV30	.	.	TRBJ1-3	TGTGCCTGCTCGGAAGGGGCTAATGGAAACACCATATATTTT	CACSEGANGNTIYF
TRBV15	TRBD1	.	TRBJ2-1	TGTGCCACCAGCGGATCTAGGACAGGGTTTAATCCCTACAATGAGCAGTTCTTC	CATSGSRTGFNPYNEQFF
TRBV27	.	.	TRBJ1-5	TGTGCCAGCAGTTTACTAGGGGGAACCAATCAGCCCCAGCATTTT	CASSLLGGTNQPQHF
TRBV28	.	once	TRBJ1-5	TGTGCCAGCAGTTTAGGCGCAGGGAATCAGCCCCAGCATTTT	CASSLGAGNQPQHF
TRBV7-9	TRBD1	.	TRBJ1-3	TGTGCCAGCAGCTTAACAGGGGGCGGAAACACCATATATTTT	CASSLTGGGNTIYF
TRBV27	TRBD1	.	TRBJ1-5	TGTGCCAGCATGAGGGTGATAGACAGGGCGATCAATCAGCCCCAGCATTTT	CASMRVIDRAINQPQHF
TRBV7-8	.	.	TRBJ1-5	TGTGCCAGCAGCATCGCAGGGGCGTCTCAGCCCCAGCATTTT	CASSIAGASQPQHF
TRBV25-1	.	.	TRBJ2-3	TGTGCCAGCAGTGACCAGGGGAGCACAGATACGCAGTATTTT	CASSDQGSTDTQYF
TRBV9	.	.	TRBJ2-7	TGTGCCAGCAGCCCCCGCAGGGGGGTTTCCTACGAGCAGTACTTC	CASSPRRGVSYEQYF
TRBV5-6	TRBD2	few	TRBJ2-1	TGTGCCAGCAGCTTGTTGCGGGGGAGACGCTACAATGAGCAGTTCTTC	CASSLLRGRRYNEQFF
TRBV19	TRBD1	few	TRBJ1-1	TGTGCCAGTAGTAGACCGGGACAGGGCCACACTGAAGCTTTCTTT	CASSRPGQGHTEAFF
TRBV4-2	TRBD2	.	TRBJ2-1	TGTGCCAGCAGCCAAGGTGCGGGGGGAACGTACAATGAGCAGTTCTTC	CASSQGAGGTYNEQFF
TRBV30	.	.	TRBJ1-5	TGTGCCTGGAATGAGGGGGTTGGTCAGCCCCAGCATTTT	CAWNEGVGQPQHF